The 30 T cell receptor beta chains listed next were all sequenced from one sample in a study of T cells in tuberculosis. Data came from immunoSEQ multiplex PCR; TCRdb stores just in-frame clones and leaves some out. The sample has some 34,000 clones, roughly 85% seen once. Time point described: new active TB diagnosis, blood taken before or within 7 days of starting treatment. Specimen: PBMCs, collected at tuberculosis diagnosis. These receptors came from an adult with tuberculosis.

V gene TRBV29-1 combines with J gene TRBJ1-1; weak D call: TRBD1 (5 bases). The CDR3 is 12 amino acids. CDR1 SQVTM and CDR2 ANQGSEA come from the germline V gene. The ends were cut back, 4 bases at V and 5 bases at J, with 11 bases in the middle. CDR3 in DNA: TGCAGCGTTGTTGGGGCGAGGACTGAAGCTTTCTTT. Its translation is CSVVGARTEAFF.

This chain connects TRBV27 to TRBJ2-7, with TRBD1 identical over 10 bases. Trimming removed 5 bases from V and 6 bases from J; junction bases left unmatched: 7. The CDR3 is 14 residues long. Per germline, CDR1 MNHEY and CDR2 SMNVEV (reference sequence). The CDR3: CASSRTGGIREQYF. As DNA, the CDR3 is TGTGCCAGCAGTCGGACAGGGGGAATCCGCGAGCAGTACTTC.

The gene calls are TRBV6-1 and TRBJ1-1; 7 bases are shared with TRBD1. This CDR3 is built from 13 residues. Trimming cost V 6 bases and J 1 base; bases outside gene matches: 2. Germline V CDR1 and CDR2: MNHNS, SASEGT. The CDR3 DNA reads as TGTGCCAGCAGAGGGACAGAGAACACTGAAGCTTTCTTT. This translates into CASRGTENTEAFF.

V gene TRBV15 combines with J gene TRBJ2-3, with D perhaps TRBD2 (6 bases). The length of the CDR3 is 15 residues. V lost 3 bases and J 0 bases, leaving 10 bases between the germline ends. Germline values: CDR1 LNHNV, CDR2 YYDKDF (reference sequence). The CDR3 reads CATSRGGLSTDTQYF. The CDR3 DNA follows: TGTGCCACCAGCAGGGGGGGTCTAAGCACAGATACGCAGTATTTT.

V usage is TRBV6-5 and J usage is TRBJ1-1; possibly TRBD1 for D (5 bases). V lost 2 bases and J 1 base, leaving 14 bases between the germline ends. CDR1 MNHEY and CDR2 SVGAGI come from the germline V gene. The CDR3 spans 16 residues. The CDR3 reads CASSYIRTGGNTEAFF. As DNA, the CDR3 is TGTGCCAGCAGTTACATACGGACGGGGGGGAACACTGAAGCTTTCTTT.

The J gene is TRBJ1-1, the V gene TRBV5-1; tentative D call: TRBD1 (6 bases). The CDR3 contains 14 residues. The germline V gene has CDR1 SGHRS and CDR2 YFSETQ. The V end was cut by 4 bases, the J end by 4 bases, with 14 bases between. The CDR3 coding sequence is TGCGCCAGCAGCCTGAAGCAGGGGATCACTGAAGCTTTCTTT. It specifies CASSLKQGITEAFF.

A single count supports this clone. V gene TRBV29-1 combines with J gene TRBJ2-2, with unresolved D. This CDR3 is 12 amino acids long. The V end was cut by 4 bases, the J end by 4 bases, with 7 bases between. Germline loops: CDR1 SQVTM, CDR2 ANQGSEA. The CDR3 here is CSVGATTGELFF. The DNA of the CDR3 is TGCAGCGTTGGGGCGACCACCGGGGAGCTGTTTTTT.

V gene TRBV6-6 combines with J gene TRBJ1-1; 9 nucleotides align to TRBD1. CDR1 is MNHNY and CDR2 is SVGAGI in the germline V gene (reference sequence). V was clipped by 6 bases and J by 8 bases; unmatched bases: 4. The CDR3 runs to 12 residues. CDR3 sequence: CASSDRGEEAFF. The CDR3, as DNA: TGTGCCAGCAGCGACAGGGGGGAGGAAGCTTTCTTT.

The V gene is TRBV7-8, the J gene TRBJ1-5; 9 bases line up with TRBD1. CDR1 is SGHVS, CDR2 FQNEAQ, per germline. There are 15 residues in the CDR3. V lost 5 bases, J lost 3 bases, and 5 bases stayed unmatched. The CDR3: CASSVRTGVNQPQHF. CDR3 in DNA: TGTGCCAGCAGCGTAAGGACAGGGGTCAATCAGCCCCAGCATTTT.

The chain joins TRBV6-1 to TRBJ1-2, with D possibly matching TRBD1 (5 bases). Germline V lookup: CDR1 MNHNS, CDR2 SASEGT. V lost 2 bases and J 8 bases, leaving 15 bases between the germline ends. The CDR3 covers 14 residues. The CDR3, as DNA: TGTGCCAGCAGTGAAATGGGAGGGGTAGGGGGCTACACCTTC. Its translation: CASSEMGGVGGYTF.

The chain couples TRBV5-4 to TRBJ2-3, with a tentative D call TRBD2 (5 bases). The CDR3 loop spans 14 amino acids. In germline, CDR1 is SGHNT, CDR2 YYREEE (reference sequence). Trimming took 4 bases from V and 0 from J, leaving 9 bases between them. CDR3 residues: CASSPRASTDTQYF. CDR3 coding DNA: TGTGCCAGCAGCCCGAGGGCTAGCACAGATACGCAGTATTTT. The full variable domain, in which reference TRBV5-4 and TRBJ2-3 provide the parts outside the CDR3, is ETGVTQSPTHLIKTRGQQVTLRCSSQSGHNTVSWYQQALGQGPQFIFQYYREEENGRGNFPPRFSGLQFPNYSSELNVNALELDDSALYLCASSPRASTDTQYFGPGTRLTVL.

This chain links TRBV7-2 with TRBJ2-1, with 7 nucleotides matching TRBD1. The germline CDR1 and CDR2 sequences are SGHTA and FQGNSA. The CDR3 covers 15 residues. With V trimmed by 5 bases and J by 5 bases, 9 bases remained unmatched. CDR3 nucleotide sequence: TGTGCCAGCAGCCCGAGGGGCAGGGGGAACAATGAGCAGTTCTTC. As protein: CASSPRGRGNNEQFF.

The V gene is TRBV7-2, the J gene TRBJ2-1, with 7 positions matching TRBD2. CDR1 and CDR2 from the germline V gene are SGHTA and FQGNSA. V was clipped by 1 base and J by 4 bases; unmatched bases: 10. The CDR3 has 17 residues. In DNA, the CDR3 is TGTGCCAGCAGCTTAGGCCCCAGCGGGGAAAATTACAATGAGCAGTTCTTC. Protein product: CASSLGPSGENYNEQFF.

The V gene is TRBV28, the J gene TRBJ1-2; weak D call: TRBD1 (5 bases). This CDR3 spans 12 amino acids. V lost 5 bases to trimming and J lost 5 bases, with 9 bases between them. Germline assignment: CDR1 MDHEN and CDR2 SYDVKM. In DNA form, the CDR3 reads TGTGCCAGCAGTGGACACTTATATGGCTACACCTTC. Encoded protein: CASSGHLYGYTF.

This sequence joins TRBV4-3 and TRBJ1-4, with D unresolved. Trimming stripped 0 bases from V and 3 bases from J, with 11 bases between. CDR1 and CDR2 from the germline V gene are LGHNA and YSLEER. The CDR3 is made up of 16 amino acids. DNA for the CDR3: TGCGCCAGCAGCCAAGATCGCGCCACTTCTAATGAAAAACTGTTTTTT. Protein: CASSQDRATSNEKLFF.

The chain combines TRBV2 with TRBJ1-1; D unresolved. Germline V CDR1 and CDR2: SNHLY, FYNNEI. The CDR3 covers 14 residues. V was cut by 3 bases and J by 1 base, with 9 bases left in between. The CDR3: CASSERLANTEAFF. CDR3 nucleotides: TGTGCCAGCAGTGAGAGACTGGCGAACACTGAAGCTTTCTTT. Together with reference TRBV2 and TRBJ1-1, the CDR3 gives the full variable domain: EPEVTQTPSHQVTQMGQEVILRCVPISNHLYFYWYRQILGQKVEFLVSFYNNEISEKSEIFDDQFSVERPDGSNFTLKIRSTKLEDSAMYFCASSERLANTEAFFGQGTRLTVV.

The V and J genes are TRBV29-1 and TRBJ1-5; 8 bases are a match to TRBD1. The CDR3 is made up of 13 amino acids. Germline CDR1 SQVTM, CDR2 ANQGSEA. V lost 7 bases, J lost 6 bases, and 8 bases stayed unmatched. In DNA, the CDR3 is TGCAGCGCAACAGGGGGTGGGGGTCAGCCCCAGCATTTT. Protein: CSATGGGGQPQHF.

J is TRBJ2-3 and V is TRBV6-5; no clear D gene. The length of the CDR3 is 11 residues. Trimming shortened V by 8 bases and J by 8 bases, and 11 bases separated the two germline ends. The germline gives CDR1 MNHEY, CDR2 SVGAGI. The CDR3 coding sequence is TGTGCCAGCGGAGCCTTGGGTACGCAGTATTTT. It is translated as CASGALGTQYF.

This clone has only one observation. The chain couples TRBV7-9 to TRBJ2-3; D is perhaps TRBD2 (5 bases). CDR3 length: 13 amino acids. Deletions cut 3 bases from V and 5 bases from J, with 9 bases between. Per germline, CDR1 SEHNR and CDR2 FQNEAQ (reference sequence). The CDR3, as DNA: TGTGCCAGCAGCTTGGACTTTCTAGATACGCAGTATTTT. This encodes CASSLDFLDTQYF.

The chain couples TRBV6-6 to TRBJ1-1, with a possible D match to TRBD1 (5 bases). Trimming took 6 bases from V and 4 from J, leaving 18 bases between them. There are 15 residues in the CDR3. Germline V gene data show CDR1 as MNHNY and CDR2 as SVGAGI (reference sequence). The CDR3 DNA follows: TGTGCCAGCAGCCCTTCTATGGGCAGGGCCACTGAAGCTTTCTTT. Residues: CASSPSMGRATEAFF.

This clone was counted once. The V call is TRBV30, the J call TRBJ1-6, with no clear D. V gave up 1 base and J gave up 9 bases, with 10 bases separating them. The CDR3 totals 13 residues. In germline, CDR1 is GTSNPN, CDR2 SVGIG (reference sequence). The CDR3 DNA reads TGTGCCTGGAGTGGAGGTCGGGGTTCACCCCTCCACTTT. This sequence encodes CAWSGGRGSPLHF.

The rearrangement links TRBV5-1 to TRBJ2-7; 14 positions match TRBD2. Trimming removed 4 bases from V and 6 bases from J; junction bases left unmatched: 9. CDR1 and CDR2 from the germline V gene are SGHRS and YFSETQ. CDR3 length equals 16 residues. In DNA form, the CDR3 reads TGCGCCAGCAGCCCCGGGACTAGCGGGAGACGGTTCGAGCAGTACTTC. Amino acids: CASSPGTSGRRFEQYF. Full variable domain (missing parts from reference TRBV5-1 and TRBJ2-7): KAGVTQTPRYLIKTRGQQVTLSCSPISGHRSVSWYQQTPGQGLQFLFEYFSETQRNKGNFPGRFSGRQFSNSRSEMNVSTLELGDSALYLCASSPGTSGRRFEQYFGPGTRLTVT.

The chain combines TRBV7-2 with TRBJ1-1, with D possibly being TRBD1 (5 bases). Germline V gene lookup returns CDR1 SGHTA and CDR2 FQGNSA. The CDR3 spans 17 residues. V was shortened by 5 bases and J by 1 base, with 20 bases between the two germline ends. CDR3: CASSLGRGSGRNTEAFF. Written as DNA, the CDR3 is TGTGCCAGCAGCCTCGGGAGGGGTTCGGGACGGAACACTGAAGCTTTCTTT.

Here the CDR3 reads CAWSVEINTEAFF. For the CDR3, the DNA is TGTGCCTGGAGTGTGGAGATCAACACTGAAGCTTTCTTT. V gene TRBV30 combines with J gene TRBJ1-1; D not resolved. CDR3 size: 13 residues. V lost 0 bases and J lost 2, with 7 bases in between. From germline, CDR1 is GTSNPN and CDR2 SVGIG (reference sequence).

The chain couples TRBV6-5 to TRBJ2-3; TRBD1 matches 9 bases. J lost 1 base, V lost 4 bases, and 0 bases had no gene match. This CDR3 spans 14 amino acids. Per germline, CDR1 MNHEY and CDR2 SVGAGI. The CDR3 region has the DNA TGTGCCAGCAGTTGGACAGGGGGCACAGATACGCAGTATTTT. Its protein product is CASSWTGGTDTQYF.

This chain joins TRBV27 and TRBJ1-1; TRBD1 matches at 10 bases. V was clipped by 3 bases and J by 5 bases; unmatched bases: 3. Germline V CDR1 and CDR2: MNHEY, SMNVEV (reference sequence). The CDR3 loop spans 14 amino acids. This CDR3 is CASSFGQGETEAFF. DNA for the CDR3: TGTGCCAGCAGTTTTGGACAGGGGGAAACTGAAGCTTTCTTT.

J is TRBJ2-3 and V is TRBV4-3, with D unresolved. This CDR3 is 14 amino acids long. CDR1 and CDR2 from the germline V gene are LGHNA and YSLEER. The V and J ends lost 4 bases and 5 bases respectively, with 13 bases between them. CDR3 residues: CASSPNGRGDTQYF. DNA for the CDR3: TGCGCCAGCAGCCCCAACGGCCGAGGAGATACGCAGTATTTT.

The chain has TRBV30 and TRBJ1-5, with D unclear. With 2 bases removed from V and 3 bases from J, the gap between germline ends came to 8 bases. CDR1 is GTSNPN, CDR2 SVGIG, per germline (reference sequence). The CDR3 runs to 13 residues. The CDR3 loop is CAWSIRDNQPQHF. As DNA, the CDR3 is TGTGCCTGGAGTATCCGAGACAATCAGCCCCAGCATTTT.

This clone has a single count. This chain uses TRBV2 with TRBJ2-7, with 10 bases identical to TRBD1. V dropped 5 bases and J dropped 6; count of bases not matched to a gene: 7. Germline assignment: CDR1 SNHLY and CDR2 FYNNEI. The CDR3 covers 14 residues. The CDR3 region has the DNA TGTGCCAGCAGTTGGACAGGGGGGAAAGGCGAGCAGTACTTC. Amino acid sequence: CASSWTGGKGEQYF.

V gene TRBV7-9 combines with J gene TRBJ1-2; no clear D gene. This CDR3 is 14 amino acids long. Germline assignment: CDR1 SEHNR and CDR2 FQNEAQ (reference sequence). V was shortened by 1 base and J by 1 base, with 7 bases between the two germline ends. CDR3: CASSLERSNYGYTF. The CDR3 region has the DNA TGTGCCAGCAGCTTAGAAAGGAGTAACTATGGCTACACCTTC.